One and the same sample provided the 16 T cell receptor beta chains below, sequenced in a study of T cell responses to AZD1222 COVID-19 vaccine (dated by TCRdb to about 2021). Library generation was performed with the immunoSEQ multiplex PCR assay. The immuneACCESS repertoire file appears here via TCRdb, limited to in-frame rearrangements. These files lack a portion of the clones; in checked studies, under half of the deficit traces to unresolved V genes, and the cause of the others is not known. For this sample there are 130,000 or so clones; 93% appear just once. Jointly, the top ten make up approximately 5.4% of the sample. The time point label corresponds to: baseline before first vaccination. Source: peripheral blood, taken on day 0 of AZD1222 vaccination. The receptors stem from an adult in good health.

The chain couples TRBV18 to TRBJ2-5; the D gene is possibly TRBD1 (5 bases). This CDR3 has 14 residues. CDR1 is KGHSH, CDR2 LQKENI, per germline. V lost 3 bases, J lost 4 bases, and 12 bases lay in between. The CDR3 bases are TGTGCCAGCTCACCGGGGCCCATCCGAGAGACCCAGTACTTC. Protein product: CASSPGPIRETQYF.

V usage is TRBV6-2 or TRBV6-3 and J usage is TRBJ2-5; D is unclear. From germline, CDR1 is MNHEY and CDR2 SVGEGT. The length of the CDR3 is 19 residues. V was trimmed by 2 bases and J by 5 bases, leaving 27 bases between them. The DNA for the CDR3 is TGTGCCAGCAGTTACGGCTGGTCGGCCAGGAGAAAATCCGGGGAGACCCAGTACTTC. This translates into CASSYGWSARRKSGETQYF.

The V and J genes are TRBV7-5 and TRBJ1-2; the table's D call TRBD1 went unverified against the DNA. TRBV7-5 is a pseudogene segment. The CDR3 runs 14 residues. CDR3 in DNA: TGTGCCAGAAGACAGGCCAGGGGAATGATTGGCTACACCTTC. Translation gives CARRQARGMIGYTF.

The chain employs TRBV5-1 and TRBJ2-2, with D uncertain. Germline V CDR1 and CDR2: SGHRS, YFSETQ. Trimming took off 6 bases at V and 2 bases at J, with 14 bases between the two ends. CDR3 length: 15 residues. CDR3 amino acids: CASTPQGANTGELFF. DNA of the CDR3: TGCGCCAGCACCCCGCAAGGCGCAAACACCGGGGAGCTGTTTTTT.

This chain links TRBV5-1 with TRBJ2-7; D ambiguous. The CDR3 contains 14 residues. The V and J ends lost 1 base and 2 bases respectively, with 10 bases between them. Germline V lookup: CDR1 SGHRS, CDR2 YFSETQ. CDR3 residues: CASSLLATTYEQYF. In nucleotides, the CDR3 is TGCGCCAGCAGCTTGCTCGCCACTACCTACGAGCAGTACTTC. Full variable domain (outside the CDR3, taken from reference TRBV5-1 and TRBJ2-7): KAGVTQTPRYLIKTRGQQVTLSCSPISGHRSVSWYQQTPGQGLQFLFEYFSETQRNKGNFPGRFSGRQFSNSRSEMNVSTLELGDSALYLCASSLLATTYEQYFGPGTRLTVT.

V and J are TRBV7-3 and TRBJ2-3; 7 bases line up with TRBD2. This CDR3 is 17 amino acids long. V lost 5 bases to trimming and J lost 6 bases; unmatched junction nucleotides: 17. The germline CDR1 and CDR2 sequences are SGHTA and FQGTGA. The CDR3 DNA reads TGTGCCAGCAGCCAATATGGGGCGCGGGGGAGACACGATACGCAGTATTTT. Translation: CASSQYGARGRHDTQYF.

This clone was seen once. The rearrangement joins TRBV9 to TRBJ2-7, with D possibly called TRBD1 or TRBD2 (6 bases each). Germline lookup yields CDR1 SGDLS and CDR2 YYNGEE. V shed 1 base and J shed 0 bases, with 17 bases lying between them. This CDR3 comprises 17 residues. The chain's CDR3 is CASSVNGGASSSYEQYF. Written as DNA, the CDR3 is TGTGCCAGCAGCGTAAACGGGGGCGCATCTTCCTCCTACGAGCAGTACTTC. Variable domain in full (rest from reference TRBV9 and TRBJ2-7): DSGVTQTPKHLITATGQRVTLRCSPRSGDLSVYWYQQSLDQGLQFLIQYYNGEERAKGNILERFSAQQFPDLHSELNLSSLELGDSALYFCASSVNGGASSSYEQYFGPGTRLTVT.

The chain carries TRBV6-2 or TRBV6-3 and TRBJ1-5; D may be TRBD1 (6 bases). With 6 bases removed from V and 5 bases from J, the gap between germline ends came to 11 bases. Germline-derived CDR1 and CDR2 are MNHEY and SVGEGT. There are 13 residues in the CDR3. CDR3 nucleotides: TGTGCCAGCAGCAAGGGGGTAGATCAGCCCCAGCATTTT. It yields the protein CASSKGVDQPQHF.

The chain joins TRBV6-5 to TRBJ2-7, with D tentatively TRBD1 (5 bases). The V gene's germline CDR1 is MNHEY and CDR2 SVGAGI. The V end lost 6 bases, the J end lost 3 bases, and 15 bases lay between the germline ends. This CDR3 has 14 amino acids. CDR3 residues: CASSLKGEFYEQYF. The CDR3 DNA reads as TGTGCCAGCAGCCTAAAAGGGGAATTCTACGAGCAGTACTTC.

The chain recombines TRBV27 with TRBJ2-2, with 8 bases matching TRBD1. The CDR3 runs to 14 residues. CDR1 is MNHEY, CDR2 SMNVEV, per germline (reference sequence). Unmatched junction bases numbered 3, after V lost 5 bases and J lost 4 bases. The CDR3 reads CASSKDRVTGELFF. The DNA for the CDR3 is TGTGCCAGCAGTAAGGACAGGGTCACCGGGGAGCTGTTTTTT.

The chain has TRBV7-2 and TRBJ1-3; D gene ambiguous. Trimming removed 5 bases at V and 0 bases at J, with 20 bases between. This CDR3 has 18 residues. In germline, CDR1 is SGHTA, CDR2 FQGNSA. CDR3 in DNA: TGTGCCAGCAGCCCCCGATTTGGTGGGCCCACCTCTGGAAACACCATATATTTT. Encoded protein: CASSPRFGGPTSGNTIYF.

The chain is built from TRBV4-1 and TRBJ2-3, with 12 bases fitting TRBD2. CDR1 MGHRA and CDR2 YSYEKL come from the germline V gene. The CDR3 has 14 residues. CDR3 bases: TGCGCAGCCGGAGGGACTAGCGGGACAGATACGCAGTATTTT. It codes for CAAGGTSGTDTQYF.

The CDR3 DNA reads TGTGCCAGCAGCTTAAGCACAGATACGCAGTATTTT. Translating gives CASSLSTDTQYF. The chain recombines TRBV11-2 with TRBJ2-3; D not resolved. This CDR3 contains 12 residues. Germline CDR1 is SGHAT and CDR2 is FQNNGV. The V gene lost 2 bases and the J gene lost 0 bases, with 0 bases spanning the gap. Filled out from reference TRBV11-2 and TRBJ2-3, the complete variable domain reads EAGVAQSPRYKIIEKRQSVAFWCNPISGHATLYWYQQILGQGPKLLIQFQNNGVVDDSQLPKDRFSAERLKGVDSTLKIQPAKLEDSAVYLCASSLSTDTQYFGPGTRLTVL.

The chain has TRBV5-6 and TRBJ1-1, with TRBD1 identical over 8 bases. CDR1 is SGHDT and CDR2 is YYEEEE in the germline V gene. The V and J ends lost 0 bases and 5 bases, in that order; junction bases with no gene match: 6. The CDR3 extends over 15 amino acids. The CDR3 DNA follows: TGTGCCAGCAGCTTGGCAGGGGGCGGGAGTACTGAAGCTTTCTTT. Translated: CASSLAGGGSTEAFF.

The rearrangement uses TRBV5-6 and TRBJ1-2; 7 positions match TRBD1. The CDR3 runs 16 residues. The germline V gene has CDR1 SGHDT and CDR2 YYEEEE. The J segment lost 0 bases and the V segment lost 0 bases, leaving 5 bases of the junction unmatched. CDR3 DNA: TGTGCCAGCAGCTTGGCCGGGACAGCTGCTAACTATGGCTACACCTTC. Protein sequence: CASSLAGTAANYGYTF.

The rearrangement links TRBV5-8 to TRBJ1-5, with 9 bases matching TRBD1. The CDR3 extends over 17 amino acids. Germline CDR1 reads SGHTS; CDR2 reads YDEGEE. J gave up 4 bases and V 0 bases, and 8 bases lay outside the gene matches. CDR3 region: CASSLGRGQGDNQPQHF. In nucleotides, the CDR3 is TGTGCCAGCAGCTTGGGTCGGGGACAGGGCGATAATCAGCCCCAGCATTTT.